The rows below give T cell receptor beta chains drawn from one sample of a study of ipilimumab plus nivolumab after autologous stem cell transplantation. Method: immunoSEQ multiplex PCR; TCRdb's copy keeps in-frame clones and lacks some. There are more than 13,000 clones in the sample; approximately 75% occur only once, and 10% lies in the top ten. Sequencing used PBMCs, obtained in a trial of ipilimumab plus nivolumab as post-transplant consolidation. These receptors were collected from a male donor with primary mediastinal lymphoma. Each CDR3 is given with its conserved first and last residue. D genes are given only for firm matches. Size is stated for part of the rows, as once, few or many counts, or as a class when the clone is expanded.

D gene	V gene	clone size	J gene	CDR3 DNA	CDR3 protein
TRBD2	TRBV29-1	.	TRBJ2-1	TGCAGCGTTGACCGACTAGCGGGAAGGGGTGAGCAGTTCTTC	CSVDRLAGRGEQFF
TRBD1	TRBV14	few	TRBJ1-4	TGTGCCAGCAGCCAAGATCTTCTACAGGGGGCTGATGAAAAACTGTTTTTT	CASSQDLLQGADEKLFF
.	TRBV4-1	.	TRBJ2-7	TGCGCCAGCAGCCAGCCGACACCCTCAGCCTCCGAGCAGTACTTC	CASSQPTPSASEQYF
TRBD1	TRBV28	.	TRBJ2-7	TGTGCCAGCAGATCCGGGACAGGGCCCTACGAGCAGTACTTC	CASRSGTGPYEQYF
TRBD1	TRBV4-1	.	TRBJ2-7	TGCGCCAGCAGCCAAGGCCGGGACAGGGGGTACGAGCAGTACTTC	CASSQGRDRGYEQYF
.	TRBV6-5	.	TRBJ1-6	TGTGCCAGCAGTTACGGGCCGCCACCCCTCCACTTT	CASSYGPPPLHF
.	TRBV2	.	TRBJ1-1	TGTGCCAGCAGAAGGCCGAACACTGAAGCTTTCTTT	CASRRPNTEAFF
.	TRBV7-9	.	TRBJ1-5	TGTGCCAGCAGCTTAAATACCGATCAGCCCCAGCATTTT	CASSLNTDQPQHF
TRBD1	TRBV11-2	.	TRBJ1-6	TGTGCCAGCAGCTTAAACAGGGGGTCACCCCTCCACTTT	CASSLNRGSPLHF
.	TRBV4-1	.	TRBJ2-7	TGCGCCAGCAGCCAAGGACATTTGAGAACCTACGAGCAGTACTTC	CASSQGHLRTYEQYF
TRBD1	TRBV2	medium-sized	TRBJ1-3	TGTGCCAGCAGTTCGACAGGGGCCCTAGGTACCACCATATATTTT	CASSSTGALGTTIYF
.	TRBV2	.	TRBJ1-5	TGTGCCAGCAGTGGGCAGGGAGGGAATCAGCCCCAGCATTTT	CASSGQGGNQPQHF
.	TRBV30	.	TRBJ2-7	TGTGCCTGGAATGGGGGTCCCTACGAGCAGTACTTC	CAWNGGPYEQYF
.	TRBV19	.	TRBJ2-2	TGTGCCAGTAGTCGAAGAGGGGGTTGGGACCTTAACACCGGGGAGCTGTTTTTT	CASSRRGGWDLNTGELFF
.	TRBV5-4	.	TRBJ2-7	TGTGCCAGCAGCTTGTTGGGACGGGCCGGGGACGAGCAGTACTTC	CASSLLGRAGDEQYF
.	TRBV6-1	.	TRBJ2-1	TGTGCCAGCAGTGATCCAGGCCGGTACAATGAGCAGTTCTTC	CASSDPGRYNEQFF
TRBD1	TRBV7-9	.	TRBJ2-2	TGTGCCAGCAGCACCGGACAGGGGGGTTTCACCGGGGAGCTGTTTTTT	CASSTGQGGFTGELFF
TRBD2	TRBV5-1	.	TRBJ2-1	TGCGCCAGCAGCTTGGACGTAGCGGGAGGGCCACATGAGCAGTTCTTC	CASSLDVAGGPHEQFF
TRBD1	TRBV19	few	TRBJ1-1	TGTGCCAGTAGTACGCGGGACAGGGATATGGCTTTCTTT	CASSTRDRDMAFF
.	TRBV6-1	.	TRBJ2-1	TGTGCCAGCAGCCCGGGACCGTCAAGCAGTGAGCAGTTCTTC	CASSPGPSSSEQFF
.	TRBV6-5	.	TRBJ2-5	TGTGCCAGCCAAAAAACCCTTTCCGGGGCCCAGTACTTC	CASQKTLSGAQYF
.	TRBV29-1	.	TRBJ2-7	TGCAGCTCCCGAGCTGGACCCTACGAGCAGTACTTC	CSSRAGPYEQYF
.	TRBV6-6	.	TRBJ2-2	TGTGCCAGCAGCCAAACCCTCGAGGGGAACACCGGGGAGCTGTTTTTT	CASSQTLEGNTGELFF
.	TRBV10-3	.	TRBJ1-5	TGTGCCATCAGTGAGTCGATGGGGACCGGTAGCAATCAGCCCCAGCATTTT	CAISESMGTGSNQPQHF
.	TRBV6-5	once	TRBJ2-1	TGTGCCAGCAGTGCTGGAGGGGGGAATGAGCAGTTCTTC	CASSAGGGNEQFF
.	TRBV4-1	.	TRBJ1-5	TGCGCCAGCAGCCATCACAGGGAGTGCAATCAGCCCCAGCATTTT	CASSHHRECNQPQHF
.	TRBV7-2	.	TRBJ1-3	TGTGCCAGCAGCTCTCGGGCTGGAAACACCATATATTTT	CASSSRAGNTIYF
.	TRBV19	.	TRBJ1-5	TGTGCCAGTAGTGCAACGGGAGGCAATCAGCCCCAGCATTTT	CASSATGGNQPQHF
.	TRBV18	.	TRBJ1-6	TGTGCCAGCTCACGCCGGACGGAAGAAAATTCACCCCTCCACTTT	CASSRRTEENSPLHF
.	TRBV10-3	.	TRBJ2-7	TGTGCCATCAGTGAGTCTCGGGGGTACGAGCAGTACTTC	CAISESRGYEQYF
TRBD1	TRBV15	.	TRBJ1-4	TGTGCCACCAGCGGAATTCGGGACAGGGGAGCAACTAATGAAAAACTGTTTTTT	CATSGIRDRGATNEKLFF
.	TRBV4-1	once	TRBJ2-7	TGCGCCAGCAGCAACATGGACTCCTACGAGCAGTACTTC	CASSNMDSYEQYF
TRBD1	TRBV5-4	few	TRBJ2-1	TGTGCCAGCAGCTCGGACAGGGGGTCCTACAATGAGCAGTTCTTC	CASSSDRGSYNEQFF
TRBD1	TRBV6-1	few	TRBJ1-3	TGTGCCAGCAGCGGACAGGGATCCTCTGGAAACACCATATATTTT	CASSGQGSSGNTIYF
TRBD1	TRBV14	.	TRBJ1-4	TGTGCCACCCGGGACAGAAACAAAATAGGTGAAAAACTGTTTTTT	CATRDRNKIGEKLFF
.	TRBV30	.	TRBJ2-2	TGTGCCTGGAGTGTACTGTCGGCTTACCTGAACACCGGGGAGCTGTTTTTT	CAWSVLSAYLNTGELFF
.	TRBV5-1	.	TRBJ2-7	TGCGCCAGCAGCTACGGGGTCTCCTACGAGCAGTACTTC	CASSYGVSYEQYF
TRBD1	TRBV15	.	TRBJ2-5	TGTGCCACCAGCAGGGATAAGGGGGCCCCGGGAACCCAGTACTTC	CATSRDKGAPGTQYF
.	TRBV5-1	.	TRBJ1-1	TGCGCCAGCAGCTTGGGTGGGCAGCCCCATGCTGCTTTCTTT	CASSLGGQPHAAFF
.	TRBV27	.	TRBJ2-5	TGTGCCAGCAGTTTATCGTGGCGGACCCGGGGGACCCAGTACTTC	CASSLSWRTRGTQYF
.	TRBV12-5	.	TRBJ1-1	TGTGCTAGTGGTTCCAACGGTGGACCGAACACTGAAGCTTTCTTT	CASGSNGGPNTEAFF
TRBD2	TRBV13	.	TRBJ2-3	TGTGCCAGCAGCGCCCTGACTAGCGGGAGCGGAGATACGCAGTATTTT	CASSALTSGSGDTQYF
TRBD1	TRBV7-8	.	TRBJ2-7	TGTGCCAGCAGCACCCGGACAGGAAGGTCCTACGAGCAGTACTTC	CASSTRTGRSYEQYF
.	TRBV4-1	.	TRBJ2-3	TGCGCCAGCGCTGCAGCTCATCTCACAGATACGCAGTATTTT	CASAAAHLTDTQYF
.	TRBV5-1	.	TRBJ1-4	TGCGCCAGCAGCTTGGAAGTCGGTAATGAAAAACTGTTTTTT	CASSLEVGNEKLFF